The 5 T cell receptor beta chains below come from one sample, sequenced in a study of T cell repertoires in cytomegalovirus infection. Their target antigens are unknown. MiXCR was run by TCRdb on the reads, yielding one entry per CDR3 protein. Of roughly 570,000 distinct CDR3 sequences in the sample, 40% were seen once. Source: cultured PBMCs, taken from culture after CMV antigen stimulation. These TCRs come from a human donor in good health (CMV status not recorded). Some clones in this sample may be carry-over from other donors' samples.

This clonotype has only a few counts. The chain combines TRBV20-1 with TRBJ2-1, with 9 bases aligning to TRBD1. Germline V lookup: CDR1 DFQATT, CDR2 SNEGSKA (reference sequence). The CDR3 sequence is 15 residues long. The ends lost 1 base at V and 7 bases at J; junction bases unmatched: 8. The chain's CDR3 is CSARAPDRGENEQFF. DNA of the CDR3: TGCAGTGCTAGAGCCCCGGACAGGGGTGAAAATGAGCAGTTCTTC.

In its sample, this clonotype was seen a few times. The J gene is TRBJ2-7, the V gene TRBV7-9; either TRBD1 or TRBD2 may supply D (5 bases each). CDR3 length: 15 residues. V was trimmed by 1 base and J by 5 bases, leaving 15 bases between them. Germline CDR1 reads SEHNR; CDR2 reads FQNEAQ (reference sequence). DNA of the CDR3: TGTGCCAGCAGCTTAGACCGGGGCCAGGTGGACGAGCAGTACTTC. Its protein is CASSLDRGQVDEQYF.

The chain uses TRBV7-2 and TRBJ2-7; tentative D call: TRBD1 (6 bases). The V end lost 5 bases, the J end lost 5 bases, and 13 bases lay between the germline ends. The CDR3 runs 13 residues. CDR1 and CDR2 from the germline V gene are SGHTA and FQGNSA. Here the CDR3 DNA reads TGTGCCAGCAGCCCTTACAGGGTTGACGAGCAGTACTTC. It encodes CASSPYRVDEQYF. The full variable domain, rest sourced from reference TRBV7-2 and TRBJ2-7, is GAGVSQSPSNKVTEKGKDVELRCDPISGHTALYWYRQSLGQGLEFLIYFQGNSAPDKSGLPSDRFSAERTGGSVSTLTIQRTQQEDSAVYLCASSPYRVDEQYFGPGTRLTVT.

J is TRBJ2-7 and V is TRBV7-8; 12 bases align to TRBD2. The length of the CDR3 is 16 residues. Losses at the gene ends were 5 bases for V and 4 bases for J; bases not matched to a gene: 9. CDR1 is SGHVS and CDR2 is FQNEAQ in the germline V gene. The CDR3 DNA follows: TGTGCCAGCAGCCTACTCGGCGGGACTAGCGGGTACGAGCAGTACTTC. Amino acid sequence: CASSLLGGTSGYEQYF.

The chain combines TRBV4-1 with TRBJ2-3; tentative D call: TRBD2 (6 bases). Germline V gene lookup returns CDR1 MGHRA and CDR2 YSYEKL. CDR3 length: 16 amino acids. V was pared by 4 bases and J by 5 bases, with 19 bases between. CDR3 in amino acids: CASSPGLLVGGDTQYF. CDR3 DNA sequence: TGCGCCAGCAGCCCGGGACTCCTCGTCGGAGGAGATACGCAGTATTTT.